Listed below are T cell receptor beta chains from one sample, sequenced in a study of early T cells in non-severe SARS-CoV-2 infection. MiXCR, applied by TCRdb to the 5' RACE reads, yields one record per CDR3 protein. The sample carries 60,000 to 70,000 distinct CDR3 sequences, approximately 10% recorded once. Sequenced input: whole blood. The origin of the receptors is an adult who was a healthcare worker with PCR-confirmed SARS-CoV-2 infection or an uninfected control (not recorded which). Both conserved end residues are part of each CDR3. Each record gives: V gene, clone size, D gene, J gene, CDR3 protein, CDR3 DNA. The D gene is left open where the match is weak. Some rows mark clone size as missing; the rest say once, few, many or name a class of expanded clone.

TRBV29-1	few	TRBD1	TRBJ1-2	CSVDVDRGSYGYTF	TGCAGCGTAGATGTGGACAGGGGTAGCTATGGCTACACCTTC
TRBV7-6	NA	TRBD2	TRBJ2-1	CASSLVGTREYNEQFF	TGTGCCAGCAGCTTAGTAGGGACTAGGGAATACAATGAGCAGTTCTTC
TRBV7-9	many	NA	TRBJ1-1	CASSWEGVGTEAFF	TGTGCCAGCAGTTGGGAGGGAGTGGGTACTGAAGCTTTCTTT
TRBV7-2	few	NA	TRBJ2-3	CASSSPFGSTDTQYF	TGTGCCAGCAGCTCCCCCTTCGGGAGCACAGATACGCAGTATTTT
TRBV30	many	TRBD2	TRBJ2-7	CAWRGTSGYSYEQYF	TGTGCCTGGAGAGGGACTAGCGGGTACTCCTACGAGCAGTACTTC
TRBV5-4	NA	TRBD2	TRBJ2-1	CASSSDSGRVTEVF	TGTGCCAGCAGCTCCGATAGCGGGAGGGTAACGGAGGTCTTC
TRBV21-1	many	NA	TRBJ2-5	CASRQKETQYF	TGTGCCAGCAGACAAAAAGAGACCCAGTACTTC
TRBV7-8	many	NA	TRBJ2-3	CASSYYRQDADTQYF	TGTGCCAGCAGCTACTACCGACAAGACGCAGATACGCAGTATTTT
TRBV28	NA	NA	TRBJ2-5	CASRGMGRGGTQYF	TGTGCCAGCAGGGGCATGGGAAGGGGAGGGACCCAGTACTTC
TRBV7-2	many	TRBD2	TRBJ2-5	CASSLGSGKETQYF	TGTGCCAGCAGCTTAGGTAGCGGGAAAGAGACCCAGTACTTC
TRBV13	few	NA	TRBJ2-1	CASSFRTSGNEQFF	TGTGCCAGCAGCTTCCGGACAAGCGGCAATGAGCAGTTCTTC
TRBV19	NA	TRBD1	TRBJ2-5	CASSGTGGAETQYF	TGTGCCAGTAGTGGGACAGGGGGCGCGGAGACCCAGTACTTC
TRBV5-1	many	NA	TRBJ2-1	CASSLAGVAHNEQFF	TGCGCCAGCAGCTTGGCGGGAGTAGCGCACAATGAGCAGTTCTTC
TRBV7-2	NA	NA	TRBJ2-1	CASSPFTPYNEQFF	TGTGCCAGCAGCCCCTTTACCCCCTACAATGAGCAGTTCTTC
TRBV5-4	few	TRBD1	TRBJ1-2	CASSLPVDRVRGYTF	TGTGCCAGCAGCTTGCCCGTGGACAGGGTTAGAGGCTACACCTTC
TRBV6-4	few	TRBD2	TRBJ2-2	CASSERGAGGELFF	TGTGCCAGCAGTGAGCGGGGGGCCGGCGGGGAGCTGTTTTTT
TRBV12-3/TRBV12-4	NA	NA	TRBJ2-3	CASSPSNTQYF	TGTGCCAGCAGTCCCTCGAATACGCAGTATTTT
TRBV5-1	NA	NA	TRBJ2-3	CASSREGQPQGDTQYF	TGCGCCAGCAGTAGGGAAGGACAGCCCCAGGGAGATACGCAGTATTTT
TRBV2	many	NA	TRBJ1-5	CASTQRVRDSNQPQHF	TGTGCCAGCACCCAGCGGGTAAGGGATAGCAATCAGCCCCAGCATTTT
TRBV28	many	TRBD2	TRBJ2-4	CASKTSGRDIQYF	TGTGCCAGCAAGACTAGCGGGAGGGACATTCAGTACTTC
TRBV27	NA	TRBD2	TRBJ2-1	CASSLLLAGGWDSSYNEQFF	TGTGCCAGCAGTTTATTACTAGCGGGAGGATGGGATAGCTCCTACAATGAGCAGTTCTTC
TRBV7-3	NA	NA	TRBJ2-7	CASSPIGGSPYEQYF	TGTGCCAGCAGCCCGATAGGGGGTTCCCCCTACGAGCAGTACTTC
TRBV4-3	NA	TRBD2	TRBJ2-1	CASSQGTAGGYEQFF	TGCGCCAGCAGCCAAGGAACAGCGGGAGGGTATGAGCAGTTCTTC
TRBV20-1	many	NA	TRBJ1-5	CSARNREGQPQHF	TGCAGTGCTAGGAACAGGGAAGGCCAGCCCCAGCATTTT
TRBV20-1	many	NA	TRBJ2-2	CSAANTGELFF	TGCAGTGCTGCGAACACCGGGGAGCTGTTTTTT
TRBV12-3/TRBV12-4	many	NA	TRBJ1-5	CASSLDQPQHF	TGTGCCAGCAGTTTAGATCAGCCCCAGCATTTT
TRBV6-2/TRBV6-3	NA	NA	TRBJ2-1	CASTAPGPQTYNEQFF	TGTGCCAGCACCGCCCCGGGCCCTCAGACCTACAATGAGCAGTTCTTC
TRBV29-1	NA	NA	TRBJ2-6	CSVEVTGANVLTF	TGCAGCGTTGAAGTGACTGGGGCCAACGTCCTGACTTTC
TRBV12-3/TRBV12-4	few	NA	TRBJ2-5	CASTTTQGFGSETQYF	TGTGCCAGCACCACCACCCAGGGTTTTGGTTCAGAGACCCAGTACTTC
TRBV6-4	many	TRBD2	TRBJ2-1	CASSVLAGTYNEQFF	TGTGCCAGCAGTGTACTAGCGGGAACCTACAATGAGCAGTTCTTC
TRBV6-6	few	NA	TRBJ2-5	CASRRGLGETQYF	TGTGCCAGCAGGAGGGGCCTCGGAGAGACCCAGTACTTC
TRBV7-3	few	TRBD1	TRBJ2-3	CASSHGDRGTDTQYF	TGTGCCAGCAGCCACGGGGACAGGGGAACAGATACGCAGTATTTT
TRBV6-2/TRBV6-3	NA	TRBD1	TRBJ2-1	CASSVLGDSLNEQFF	TGTGCCAGCAGCGTGCTGGGGGACAGCCTAAATGAGCAGTTCTTC
TRBV6-5	NA	NA	TRBJ2-2	CASSYMTGELFF	TGTGCCAGCAGTTACATGACCGGGGAGCTGTTTTTT
TRBV29-1	many	NA	TRBJ2-1	CSSAGWAGSSYNEQFF	TGCAGCTCTGCGGGTTGGGCGGGAAGCTCCTACAATGAGCAGTTCTTC
TRBV15	many	NA	TRBJ2-7	CATSRDQGSGNYEQYF	TGTGCCACCAGCAGAGATCAGGGGAGTGGGAACTACGAGCAGTACTTC
TRBV28	few	NA	TRBJ2-1	CASSSAGIDGVNEQFF	TGTGCCAGCAGTTCCGCTGGGATAGACGGGGTCAATGAGCAGTTCTTC
TRBV24-1	many	NA	TRBJ1-5	CATLGTASYWPQHF	TGTGCCACCCTGGGGACGGCCAGCTATTGGCCCCAGCATTTT
TRBV20-1	NA	TRBD1	TRBJ1-3	CSAREIPGQGASTDTIYF	TGCAGTGCTAGAGAGATACCGGGACAGGGGGCCTCTACGGACACCATATATTTT
TRBV30	NA	NA	TRBJ1-4	CAWSVDRSVKLFF	TGTGCCTGGAGTGTAGACCGGTCCGTGAAACTGTTTTTT
TRBV4-1	many	TRBD2	TRBJ2-1	CASSREGRPGLAHEQFF	TGCGCCAGCAGCCGAGAGGGACGGCCGGGACTAGCGCATGAGCAGTTCTTC
TRBV2	NA	NA	TRBJ2-2	CASSERGTYTGELFF	TGTGCCAGCAGTGAAAGAGGGACTTACACCGGGGAGCTGTTTTTT
TRBV6-2/TRBV6-3	few	NA	TRBJ2-1	CASSYAQLPNEQFF	TGTGCCAGCAGTTACGCGCAGCTTCCCAATGAGCAGTTCTTC